The clone carrying this T cell receptor (beta chain) has more than one count but fewer than ten. The antigen is not known. This record comes from a study of blood T cells in healthy people across ages. Study results and caveats: Donor CMV status, an unknown factor, possibly confounded changes in expanded clonotypes.

A second PCR, run for about 7 to 12 cycles, used a sample-barcoded 5' primer plus a J-beta primer mix. Through a template-switch adaptor with 12 random nucleotides, each cDNA molecule received a tag. TCRdb re-called the 5' RACE reads with MiXCR, one entry per CDR3 protein. The sample includes around 1.7 million distinct CDR3 sequences, roughly 27% of them seen just once. CDR3 length equals 14 residues. In germline, CDR1 is MNHNY, CDR2 SVGAGI (reference sequence). V was trimmed by 7 bases and J by 3 bases, leaving 16 bases between them. In terms of origin and age, donors were healthy Caucasian individuals from Russia aged 6 to 90. Drawn from each donor were around 9.1 milliliters of peripheral blood.

The source material was blood. This receptor was taken from a woman aged 30 to 39 in good health. This chain uses TRBV6-6 with TRBJ2-7; D possibly corresponds to TRBD1 (6 bases). The CDR3 loop reads CASTLEQGNYEQYF. CDR3 nucleotide sequence: TGTGCCAGCACCCTGGAACAGGGAAACTACGAGCAGTACTTC.